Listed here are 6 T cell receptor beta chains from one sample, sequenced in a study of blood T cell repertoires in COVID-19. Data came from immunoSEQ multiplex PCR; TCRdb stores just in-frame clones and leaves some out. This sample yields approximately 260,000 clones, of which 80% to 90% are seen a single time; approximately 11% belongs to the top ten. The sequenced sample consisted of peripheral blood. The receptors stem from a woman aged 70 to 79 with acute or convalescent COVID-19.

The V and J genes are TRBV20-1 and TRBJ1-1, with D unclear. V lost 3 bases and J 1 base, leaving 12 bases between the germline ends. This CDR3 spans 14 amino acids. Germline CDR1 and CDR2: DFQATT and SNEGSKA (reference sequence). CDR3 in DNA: TGCAGTGCTAGTTTGCAAGAACAGAACACTGAAGCTTTCTTT. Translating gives CSASLQEQNTEAFF.

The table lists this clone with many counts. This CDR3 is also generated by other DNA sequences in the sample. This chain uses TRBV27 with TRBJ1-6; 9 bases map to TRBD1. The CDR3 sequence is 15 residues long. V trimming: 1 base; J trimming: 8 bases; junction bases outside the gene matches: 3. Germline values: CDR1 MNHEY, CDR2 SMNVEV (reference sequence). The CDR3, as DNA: TGTGCCAGCAGTTTATACAGGGGGCGAGATTCACCCCTCCACTTT. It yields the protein CASSLYRGRDSPLHF.

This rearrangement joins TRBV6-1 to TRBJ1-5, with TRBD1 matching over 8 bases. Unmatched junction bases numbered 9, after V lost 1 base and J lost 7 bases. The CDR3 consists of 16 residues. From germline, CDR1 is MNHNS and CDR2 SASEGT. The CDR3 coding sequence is TGTGCCAGCAGTGAAGGGGTCAGGGGGCTTCGGCAGCCCCAGCATTTT. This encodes CASSEGVRGLRQPQHF.

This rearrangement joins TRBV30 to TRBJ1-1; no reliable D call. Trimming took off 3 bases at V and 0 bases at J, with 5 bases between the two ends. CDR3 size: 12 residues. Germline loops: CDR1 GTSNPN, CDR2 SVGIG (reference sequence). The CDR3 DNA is TGTGCCTGGAGCCCCATGAACACTGAAGCTTTCTTT. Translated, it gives CAWSPMNTEAFF.

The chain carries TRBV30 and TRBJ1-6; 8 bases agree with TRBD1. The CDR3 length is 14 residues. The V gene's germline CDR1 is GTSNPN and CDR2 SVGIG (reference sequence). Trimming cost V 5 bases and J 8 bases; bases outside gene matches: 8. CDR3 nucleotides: TGTGCCTGGTGGACAGGGAACTACGATTCACCCCTCCACTTT. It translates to CAWWTGNYDSPLHF.

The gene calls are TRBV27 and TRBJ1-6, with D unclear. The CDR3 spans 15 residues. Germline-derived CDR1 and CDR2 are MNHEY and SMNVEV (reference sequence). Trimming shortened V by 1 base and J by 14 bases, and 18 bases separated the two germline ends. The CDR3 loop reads CASSLFPARADTLHF. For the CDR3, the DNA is TGTGCCAGCAGTTTATTCCCCGCCCGCGCCGACACCCTCCACTTT.